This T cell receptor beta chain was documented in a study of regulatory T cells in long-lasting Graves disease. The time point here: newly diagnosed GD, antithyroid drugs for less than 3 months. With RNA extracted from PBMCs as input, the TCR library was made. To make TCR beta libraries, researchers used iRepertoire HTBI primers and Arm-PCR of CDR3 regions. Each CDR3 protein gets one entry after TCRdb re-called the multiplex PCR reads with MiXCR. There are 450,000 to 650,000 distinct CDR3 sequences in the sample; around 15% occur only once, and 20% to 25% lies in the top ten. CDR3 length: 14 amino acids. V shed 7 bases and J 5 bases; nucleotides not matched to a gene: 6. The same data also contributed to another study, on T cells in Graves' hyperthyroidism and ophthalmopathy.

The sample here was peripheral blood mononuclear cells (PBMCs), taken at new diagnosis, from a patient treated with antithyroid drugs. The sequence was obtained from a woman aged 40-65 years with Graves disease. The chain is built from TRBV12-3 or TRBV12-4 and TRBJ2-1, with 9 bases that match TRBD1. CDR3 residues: CASTTGGGNNEQFF. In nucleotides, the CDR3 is TGTGCCAGCACAACAGGGGGCGGCAACAATGAGCAGTTCTTC.